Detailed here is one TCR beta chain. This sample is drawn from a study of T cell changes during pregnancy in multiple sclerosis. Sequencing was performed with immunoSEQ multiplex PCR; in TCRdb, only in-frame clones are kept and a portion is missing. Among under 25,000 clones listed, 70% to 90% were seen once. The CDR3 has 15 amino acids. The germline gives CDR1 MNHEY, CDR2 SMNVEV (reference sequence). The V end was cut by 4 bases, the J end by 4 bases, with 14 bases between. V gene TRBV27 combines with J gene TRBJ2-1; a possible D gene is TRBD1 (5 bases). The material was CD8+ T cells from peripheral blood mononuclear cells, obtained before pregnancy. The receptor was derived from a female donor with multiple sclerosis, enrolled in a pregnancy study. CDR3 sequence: CASSYRGSSYNEQFF. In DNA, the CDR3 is TGTGCCAGCAGTTATAGGGGAAGCTCTTACAATGAGCAGTTCTTC.